This T cell receptor beta chain was documented in a study of blood T cell repertoires in COVID-19. Overall study context: Researchers got acute and convalescent COVID-19 samples from the United States, Italy and Spain.

V lost 1 base, J lost 0 bases, and 9 bases lay in between. This CDR3 contains 15 residues. CDR1 and CDR2 (germline): MGHRA, YSYEKL. Assay used: immunoSEQ multiplex PCR; TCRdb lists only in-frame clones, some missing. The table shows tens of thousands of clones, with roughly three quarters occurring only once. The material sequenced was peripheral blood. The genes are TRBV4-1 and TRBJ1-1; unclear D gene. The source of this sequence is an older man with acute or convalescent COVID-19. CDR3 nucleotide sequence: TGCGCCAGCAGCCAAGCTCACCAGATGAACACTGAAGCTTTCTTT. It yields the protein CASSQAHQMNTEAFF.